This T cell receptor beta chain was obtained from a study of T cell responses to AZD1222 COVID-19 vaccine. The CDR3 is made up of 14 amino acids. In germline, CDR1 is SGHTA, CDR2 FQGNSA. After removal of 1 base from V and 8 bases from J, the junction contained 5 bases not matched to a gene. Measured with immunoSEQ multiplex PCR; TCRdb has only the in-frame clones, and not every one. The table shows about 59,000 clones, with about 88% occurring only once. The chain uses TRBV7-2 and TRBJ1-2; 9 nucleotides line up with TRBD1. The input for sequencing was peripheral blood, taken 28 days after the second AZD1222 dose. This TCR came from an adult who received the AZD1222 COVID-19 vaccine. This chain's CDR3 is CASSLESTGGGYTF. CDR3 nucleotides: TGTGCCAGCAGCTTAGAATCGACAGGGGGAGGCTACACCTTC. The full variable domain, rest sourced from reference TRBV7-2 and TRBJ1-2, is GAGVSQSPSNKVTEKGKDVELRCDPISGHTALYWYRQSLGQGLEFLIYFQGNSAPDKSGLPSDRFSAERTGGSVSTLTIQRTQQEDSAVYLCASSLESTGGGYTFGSGTRLTVV.